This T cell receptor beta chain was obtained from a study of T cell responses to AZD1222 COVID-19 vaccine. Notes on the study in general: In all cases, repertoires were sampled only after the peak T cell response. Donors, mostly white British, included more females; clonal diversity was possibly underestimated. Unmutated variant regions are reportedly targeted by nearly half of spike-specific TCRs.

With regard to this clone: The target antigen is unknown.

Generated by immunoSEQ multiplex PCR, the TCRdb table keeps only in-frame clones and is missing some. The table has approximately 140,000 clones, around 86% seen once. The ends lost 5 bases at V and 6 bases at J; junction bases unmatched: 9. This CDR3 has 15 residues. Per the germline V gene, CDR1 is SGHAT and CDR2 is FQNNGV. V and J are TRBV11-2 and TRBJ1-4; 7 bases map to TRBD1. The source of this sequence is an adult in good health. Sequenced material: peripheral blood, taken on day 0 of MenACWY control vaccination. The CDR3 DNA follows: TGTGCCAGCAGCCGCACGACAGGGTTCGATGAAAAACTGTTTTTT. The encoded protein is CASSRTTGFDEKLFF. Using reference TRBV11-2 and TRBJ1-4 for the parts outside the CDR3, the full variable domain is EAGVAQSPRYKIIEKRQSVAFWCNPISGHATLYWYQQILGQGPKLLIQFQNNGVVDDSQLPKDRFSAERLKGVDSTLKIQPAKLEDSAVYLCASSRTTGFDEKLFFGSGTQLSVL.